Below, 30 T cell receptor beta chains from the same sample are listed, as sequenced in a study of blood T cell repertoires in COVID-19. Libraries were prepared by immunoSEQ multiplex PCR; TCRdb keeps only in-frame clonotypes and omits some of them. The sample carries more than 50,000 clones, more than 90% recorded once. The specimen was peripheral blood. All receptors come from a human donor in a cohort sampled during active COVID-19.

J is TRBJ1-2 and V is TRBV19; 8 nucleotides line up with TRBD1. V lost 5 bases and J lost 8; bases outside the gene matches: 7. CDR1 and CDR2 (germline): LNHDA, SQIVND (reference sequence). This CDR3 spans 13 amino acids. CDR3 protein: CASSAQGAGGYTF. CDR3 coding DNA: TGTGCCAGTAGTGCTCAGGGGGCCGGGGGCTACACCTTC.

The V call is TRBV10-3, the J call TRBJ1-5; tentatively, D is TRBD1 (5 bases). The CDR3 length is 15 residues. Germline-derived CDR1 and CDR2 are ENHRY and SYGVKD. V lost 4 bases to trimming and J lost 9 bases, with 19 bases between them. CDR3 DNA sequence: TGTGCCATCAGTGTAGCGGAGGCAGGGTTCCTGCCCCAGCATTTT. Its protein product is CAISVAEAGFLPQHF.

This chain links TRBV6-6 with TRBJ2-5, with D possibly being TRBD1 (5 bases). This CDR3 is 14 amino acids long. Germline assignment: CDR1 MNHNY and CDR2 SVGAGI (reference sequence). The V end lost 5 bases, the J end lost 5 bases, and 15 bases lay between the germline ends. The CDR3 DNA is TGTGCCAGCAGTGGGAAGACAGTCCGGGAGACCCAGTACTTC. Translating it yields CASSGKTVRETQYF.

The chain is built from TRBV6-5 and TRBJ1-6, with D perhaps TRBD1 (6 bases). Trimming left V 10 bases short and J 8 bases short, with 15 bases between. The CDR3 runs to 13 residues. Germline CDR1 MNHEY, CDR2 SVGAGI. The CDR3 region is CATGIQGDSPLHF. For the CDR3, the DNA is TGTGCCACTGGAATACAGGGTGATTCACCCCTCCACTTT.

The chain recombines TRBV14 with TRBJ1-1, with TRBD1 matching over 7 bases. The CDR3 runs to 14 residues. The ends lost 0 bases at V and 5 bases at J; junction bases unmatched: 3. Germline loops: CDR1 SGHDN, CDR2 FVKESK. The CDR3 DNA follows: TGTGCCAGCAGCCAAGAACACAGGGGTACTGAAGCTTTCTTT. Translated, it gives CASSQEHRGTEAFF.

The V and J genes are TRBV11-2 and TRBJ2-7; D call uncertain. Germline-derived CDR1 and CDR2 are SGHAT and FQNNGV. This CDR3 region has 13 residues. Deletions cut 5 bases from V and 3 bases from J, with 11 bases between. The chain's CDR3 is CASSLSLSYEQYV. CDR3 DNA sequence: TGTGCCAGCAGCCTATCACTTAGCTACGAGCAGTACGTC.

This clone showed up just a few times. This chain connects TRBV15 to TRBJ1-5, with D perhaps matching TRBD1 (5 bases). V was clipped by 2 bases and J by 5 bases, with 10 bases between them. This CDR3 comprises 14 residues. Germline V gives CDR1 LNHNV, CDR2 YYDKDF (reference sequence). The CDR3 loop reads CATSRQGGHQPQHF. The CDR3 coding sequence is TGTGCCACCAGCAGACAGGGAGGACATCAGCCCCAGCATTTT.

The chain is built from TRBV21-1 and TRBJ1-1. TRBV21-1 is an annotated pseudogene. The CDR3 totals 15 residues. In DNA, the CDR3 is TGTGCCAGCAGCGCACTCCGAGGGAAAAAAACTGAAGCTTTCTTT. Translated, it gives CASSALRGKKTEAFF.

The gene calls are TRBV19 and TRBJ1-5; 7 bases fit TRBD1. V gave up 7 bases and J gave up 5 bases; unmatched junction bases: 8. This CDR3 has 14 amino acids. Per the germline V gene, CDR1 is LNHDA and CDR2 is SQIVND (reference sequence). The CDR3 nucleotides are TGTGCCAGTACTTCTCCAACAGGGGATCAGCCCCAGCATTTT. Its translation: CASTSPTGDQPQHF.

V and J are TRBV5-1 and TRBJ2-1, with 7 bases aligning to TRBD2. The junction had 3 bases not matched to a gene; V was cut back by 3 bases and J by 0 bases. The CDR3 length is 15 residues. The germline V gene has CDR1 SGHRS and CDR2 YFSETQ. The CDR3 coding sequence is TGCGCCAGCAGCTCGGGCGGGAGCTCCTACAATGAGCAGTTCTTC. Amino acid sequence: CASSSGGSSYNEQFF.

The count of this clone is one. CDR3 in amino acids: CARGGNGYTF. In nucleotides, the CDR3 is TGTGCAAGGGGAGGGAATGGCTACACCTTC. The chain joins TRBV2 to TRBJ1-2; TRBD1 is a possible D gene (5 bases). There are 10 residues in the CDR3. Germline V gene sequence: CDR1 SNHLY, CDR2 FYNNEI. Looking up the rest from reference TRBV2 and TRBJ1-2 gives the full variable domain: EPEVTQTPSHQVTQMGQEVILRCVPISNHLYFYWYRQILGQKVEFLVSFYNNEISEKSEIFDDQFSVERPDGSNFTLKIRSTKLEDSAMYFCARGGNGYTFGSGTRLTVV.

In this sample, this clone turned up a few times. This CDR3 is CASSLTWAATSLEQFF. CDR3 nucleotides: TGCGCCAGCAGCTTGACTTGGGCAGCCACGTCTCTTGAGCAGTTCTTC. V usage is TRBV5-1 and J usage is TRBJ2-1; D remains unclear. The CDR3 is made up of 16 amino acids. Trimming pared 1 base from V and 9 bases from J, leaving 20 bases between. The V gene's germline CDR1 is SGHRS and CDR2 YFSETQ. Variable domain in full (rest from reference TRBV5-1 and TRBJ2-1): KAGVTQTPRYLIKTRGQQVTLSCSPISGHRSVSWYQQTPGQGLQFLFEYFSETQRNKGNFPGRFSGRQFSNSRSEMNVSTLELGDSALYLCASSLTWAATSLEQFFGPGTRLTVL.

This chain connects TRBV25-1 to TRBJ1-5; D may be TRBD1 (6 bases). V lost 8 bases to trimming and J lost 6 bases, with 14 bases between them. Germline CDR1 MGHDK, CDR2 SYGVNS. The CDR3 covers 13 residues. CDR3 coding DNA: TGTGCCAGCTCAGGGGAACAGGGTCAGCCCCAGCATTTT. This translates into CASSGEQGQPQHF.

This chain connects TRBV7-8 to TRBJ2-1; D gene uncertain. There are 16 residues in the CDR3. The germline gives CDR1 SGHVS, CDR2 FQNEAQ. Trimming stripped 0 bases from V and 0 bases from J, with 9 bases between. CDR3 DNA sequence: TGTGCCAGCAGCTTAGCCCGCGGAAGCTCCTACAATGAGCAGTTCTTC. The encoded protein is CASSLARGSSYNEQFF.

The chain couples TRBV28 to TRBJ1-2; tentative D call: TRBD1 (6 bases). V was cut by 4 bases and J by 4 bases, with 19 bases left in between. The CDR3 contains 16 residues. Germline lookup yields CDR1 MDHEN and CDR2 SYDVKM. The CDR3 coding sequence is TGTGCCAGCAGTTCGTTACAGGGAACTAAGAGCTATGGCTACACCTTC. Protein: CASSSLQGTKSYGYTF.

The chain links TRBV28 to TRBJ1-1; no reliable D call. This CDR3 region has 15 residues. Germline V lookup: CDR1 MDHEN, CDR2 SYDVKM. The V gene lost 6 bases and the J gene lost 1 base, with 15 bases spanning the gap. CDR3 sequence reads: CASSLAGNWNTEAFF. The CDR3 DNA follows: TGTGCCAGCAGCCTAGCTGGTAACTGGAACACTGAAGCTTTCTTT.

The V call is TRBV24-1, the J call TRBJ2-1; 8 bases fit TRBD2. Losses at the gene ends were 7 bases for V and 3 bases for J; bases not matched to a gene: 1. CDR1 is KGHDR and CDR2 is SFDVKD in the germline V gene. The CDR3 covers 13 residues. CDR3 loop: CATRGLDYNEQFF. The CDR3, as DNA: TGTGCCACCAGGGGACTAGACTACAATGAGCAGTTCTTC.

The chain carries TRBV7-2 and TRBJ2-2, with 9 bases fitting TRBD2. The CDR3 runs 16 residues. The V segment lost 5 bases and the J segment 6 bases; nucleotides outside the gene matches: 10. Germline lookup yields CDR1 SGHTA and CDR2 FQGNSA. CDR3 sequence: CASSDGREGRAGELFF. DNA of the CDR3: TGTGCCAGCAGCGATGGGCGGGAGGGCCGGGCCGGGGAGCTGTTTTTT.

This clone was found once. CDR3 amino acids: CSASLPTAYNEQFF. In DNA, the CDR3 is TGCAGTGCTAGTCTTCCCACAGCTTACAATGAGCAGTTCTTC. The V gene is TRBV20-1, the J gene TRBJ2-1; no definite D call. Germline values: CDR1 DFQATT, CDR2 SNEGSKA (reference sequence). CDR3 length equals 14 residues. With 3 bases removed from V and 4 bases from J, the gap between germline ends came to 13 bases.

This sequence joins TRBV6-2 or TRBV6-3 and TRBJ2-6; 8 bases are shared with TRBD2. Germline V CDR1 and CDR2: MNHEY, SVGEGT. CDR3 length: 15 residues. V shed 4 bases, J shed 1 base, and the junction held 0 bases outside the gene matches. The DNA of the CDR3 is TGTGCCAGCAGTTTAGCGGGATCTGGGGCCAACGTCCTGACTTTC. Its protein product is CASSLAGSGANVLTF.

The chain joins TRBV5-5 to TRBJ2-3; D is possibly TRBD1 (5 bases). The CDR3 is 15 residues long. Trimming pared 4 bases from V and 4 bases from J, leaving 16 bases between. CDR1 is SGHKS and CDR2 is YYEKEE in the germline V gene (reference sequence). The CDR3 loop reads CASSRTGLGADTQYF. DNA of the CDR3: TGTGCCAGCAGCCGAACGGGCCTAGGGGCAGATACGCAGTATTTT.

The chain couples TRBV7-2 to TRBJ2-1; 7 nucleotides align to TRBD1. CDR1 is SGHTA, CDR2 FQGNSA, per germline. CDR3 length: 14 residues. V was clipped by 6 bases and J by 2 bases; unmatched bases: 4. The CDR3 DNA is TGTGCCAGCAGAGGGGGCTTTACCTACAATGAGCAGTTCTTC. Its translation is CASRGGFTYNEQFF.

The chain carries TRBV4-3 and TRBJ2-3; 8 nucleotides match TRBD2. In germline, CDR1 is LGHNA, CDR2 YSLEER. Trimming took 2 bases from V and 5 from J; bases not matched to a gene: 9. This CDR3 is 16 amino acids long. For the CDR3, the DNA is TGCGCCAGCAGCCAATCGAGCGGGGGAACGGTAGATACGCAGTATTTT. It codes for CASSQSSGGTVDTQYF.

This clone was recorded a few times. The chain has TRBV19 and TRBJ2-6; a weak D match, TRBD1 (5 bases). The CDR3 extends over 15 amino acids. The V gene's germline CDR1 is LNHDA and CDR2 SQIVND (reference sequence). Trimming shortened V by 0 bases and J by 8 bases, and 11 bases separated the two germline ends. The CDR3, as DNA: TGTGCCAGTAGTATAGATCAGCGACAGTCCAACGTCCTGACTTTC. It codes for CASSIDQRQSNVLTF. The variable domain in full, completed from reference TRBV19 and TRBJ2-6, reads DGGITQSPKYLFRKEGQNVTLSCEQNLNHDAMYWYRQDPGQGLRLIYYSQIVNDFQKGDIAEGYSVSREKKESFPLTVTSAQKNPTAFYLCASSIDQRQSNVLTFGAGSRLTVL.

The CDR3: CASSYSRLGAQFF. The CDR3 DNA reads TGTGCCAGCAGTTACTCTAGACTAGGGGCCCAGTTCTTC. The chain uses TRBV6-5 and TRBJ2-1; a possible D gene is TRBD2 (6 bases). CDR3 length: 13 residues. The germline gives CDR1 MNHEY, CDR2 SVGAGI. V was pared by 0 bases and J by 13 bases, with 13 bases between.

This clone was observed a single time. J is TRBJ2-1 and V is TRBV5-4, with D possibly being TRBD2 (5 bases). Germline V CDR1 and CDR2: SGHNT, YYREEE (reference sequence). The CDR3 is made up of 13 amino acids. V lost 4 bases and J 6 bases, leaving 11 bases between the germline ends. CDR3 bases: TGTGCCAGCAGCCACAAAACTAGCAATGAGCAGTTCTTC. This codes for CASSHKTSNEQFF.

CDR3 nucleotides: TGTGCCAGCAGCACAAAAAGGGGGTCAGATACGCAGTATTTT. It codes for CASSTKRGSDTQYF. This chain joins TRBV5-4 and TRBJ2-3, with D possibly TRBD1 on 6 matching bases. V shed 4 bases and J shed 4 bases, with 13 bases lying between them. The CDR3 loop spans 14 amino acids. Germline V gives CDR1 SGHNT, CDR2 YYREEE (reference sequence).

The chain uses TRBV7-9 and TRBJ1-3, with 7 bases lining up with TRBD1. Trimming cost V 5 bases and J 8 bases; bases outside gene matches: 9. The germline V gene encodes CDR1 SEHNR and CDR2 FQNEAQ (reference sequence). The CDR3 contains 14 residues. The DNA of the CDR3 is TGTGCCAGCAGCCTGACAGGGAAGGCCGACACCATATATTTT. This translates into CASSLTGKADTIYF.

This clone was seen once. The chain links TRBV1 to TRBJ2-2; TRBD2, the table's D call, was not compared with the DNA. TRBV1 is a listed pseudogene. The CDR3 length is 15 residues. The CDR3 here is CTSSQERDRPGELFF. The CDR3 DNA is TGCACCAGCAGCCAAGAACGGGATCGACCCGGGGAGCTGTTTTTT.

This sequence joins TRBV18 and TRBJ2-1; 9 bases match TRBD1. V lost 0 bases to trimming and J lost 4 bases; unmatched junction nucleotides: 13. The CDR3 covers 19 residues. The germline gives CDR1 KGHSH, CDR2 LQKENI. The CDR3 protein is CASSPPRLYGTGRYNEQFF. CDR3 nucleotide sequence: TGTGCCAGCTCACCACCGCGCCTCTACGGGACAGGGAGATACAATGAGCAGTTCTTC.